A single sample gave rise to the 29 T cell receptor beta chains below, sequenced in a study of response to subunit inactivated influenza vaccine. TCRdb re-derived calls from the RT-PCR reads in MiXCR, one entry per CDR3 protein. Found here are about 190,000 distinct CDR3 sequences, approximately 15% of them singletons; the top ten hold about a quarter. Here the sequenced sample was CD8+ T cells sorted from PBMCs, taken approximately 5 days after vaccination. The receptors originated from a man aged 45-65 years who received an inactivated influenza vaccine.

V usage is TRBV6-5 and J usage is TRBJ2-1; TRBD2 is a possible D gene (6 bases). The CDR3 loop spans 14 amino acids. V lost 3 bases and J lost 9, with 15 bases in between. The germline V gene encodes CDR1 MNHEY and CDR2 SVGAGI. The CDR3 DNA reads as TGTGCCAGCAGTTATTTGGCGGGACTCGGTGAGCAGTTCTTC. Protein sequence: CASSYLAGLGEQFF.

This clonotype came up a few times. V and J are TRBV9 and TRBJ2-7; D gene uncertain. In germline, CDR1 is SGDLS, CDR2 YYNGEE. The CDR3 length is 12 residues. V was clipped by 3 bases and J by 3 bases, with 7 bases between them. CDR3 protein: CASSAGNYEQYF. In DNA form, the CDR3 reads TGTGCCAGCAGCGCAGGAAACTACGAGCAGTACTTC.

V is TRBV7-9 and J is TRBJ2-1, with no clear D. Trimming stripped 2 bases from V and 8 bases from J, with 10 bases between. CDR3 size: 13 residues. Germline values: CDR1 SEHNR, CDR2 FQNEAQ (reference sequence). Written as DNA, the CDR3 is TGTGCCAGCAGCTTACCACCCCTCGATGAGCAGTTCTTC. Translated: CASSLPPLDEQFF.

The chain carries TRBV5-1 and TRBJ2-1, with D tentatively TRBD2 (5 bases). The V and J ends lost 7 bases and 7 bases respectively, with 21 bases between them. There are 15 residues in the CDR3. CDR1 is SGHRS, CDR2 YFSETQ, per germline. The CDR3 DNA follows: TGCGCCAGCCATCAATATACGGGGTTTCGGAATGAGCAGTTCTTC. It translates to CASHQYTGFRNEQFF.

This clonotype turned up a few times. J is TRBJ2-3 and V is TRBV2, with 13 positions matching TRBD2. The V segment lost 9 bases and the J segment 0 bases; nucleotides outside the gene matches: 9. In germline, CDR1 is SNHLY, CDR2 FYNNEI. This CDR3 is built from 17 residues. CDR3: CASRKTSGRASTDTQYF. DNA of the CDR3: TGTGCCAGTAGAAAAACTAGCGGGAGGGCGAGCACAGATACGCAGTATTTT.

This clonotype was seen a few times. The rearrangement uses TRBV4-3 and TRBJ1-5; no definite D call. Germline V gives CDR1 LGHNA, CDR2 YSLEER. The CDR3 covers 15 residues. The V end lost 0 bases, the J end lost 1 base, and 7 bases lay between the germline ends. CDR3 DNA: TGCGCCAGCAGCCAAGATTTGGTCAGCAATCAGCCCCAGCATTTT. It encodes CASSQDLVSNQPQHF.

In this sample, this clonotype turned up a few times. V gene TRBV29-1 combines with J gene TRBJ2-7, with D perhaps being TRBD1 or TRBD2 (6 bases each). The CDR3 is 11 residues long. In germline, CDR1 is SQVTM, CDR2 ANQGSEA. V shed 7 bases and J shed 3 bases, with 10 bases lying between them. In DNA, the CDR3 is TGCAGCGGGGAGGACAGCTACGAGCAGTACTTC. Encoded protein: CSGEDSYEQYF.

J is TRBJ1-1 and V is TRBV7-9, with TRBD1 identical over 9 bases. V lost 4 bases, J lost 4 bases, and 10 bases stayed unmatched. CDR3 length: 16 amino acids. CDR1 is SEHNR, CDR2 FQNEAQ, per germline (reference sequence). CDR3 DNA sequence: TGTGCCAGCAGCTCTGGGACAGGGTTCTTGAGCACTGAAGCTTTCTTT. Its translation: CASSSGTGFLSTEAFF. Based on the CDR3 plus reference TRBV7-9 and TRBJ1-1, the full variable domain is DTGVSQNPRHKITKRGQNVTFRCDPISEHNRLYWYRQTLGQGPEFLTYFQNEAQLEKSRLLSDRFSAERPKGSFSTLEIQRTEQGDSAMYLCASSSGTGFLSTEAFFGQGTRLTVV.

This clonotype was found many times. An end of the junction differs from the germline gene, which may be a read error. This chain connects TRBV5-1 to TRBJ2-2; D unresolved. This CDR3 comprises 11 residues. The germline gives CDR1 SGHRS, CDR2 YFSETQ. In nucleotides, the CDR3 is TGTGCCAGCAGCTTCACCGGGGAGCTGTTTTTT. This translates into CASSFTGELFF.

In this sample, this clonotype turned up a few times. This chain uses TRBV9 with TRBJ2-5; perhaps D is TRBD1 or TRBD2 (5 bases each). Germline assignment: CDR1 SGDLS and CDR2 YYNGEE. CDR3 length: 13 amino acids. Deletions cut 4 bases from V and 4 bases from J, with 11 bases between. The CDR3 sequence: CASSPGAIETQYF. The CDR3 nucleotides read TGTGCCAGCAGCCCCGGGGCGATAGAGACCCAGTACTTC.

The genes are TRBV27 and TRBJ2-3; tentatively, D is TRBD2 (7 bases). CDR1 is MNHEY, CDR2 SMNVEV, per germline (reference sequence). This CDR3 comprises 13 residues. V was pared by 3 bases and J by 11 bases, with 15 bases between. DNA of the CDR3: TGTGCCAGCAGTTTTGGGGGCGGGGGAGTGCAGTATTTT. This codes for CASSFGGGGVQYF.

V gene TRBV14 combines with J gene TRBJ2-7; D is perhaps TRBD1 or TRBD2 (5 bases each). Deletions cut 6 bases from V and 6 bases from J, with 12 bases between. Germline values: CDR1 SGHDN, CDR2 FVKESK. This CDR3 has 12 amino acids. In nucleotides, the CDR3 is TGTGCCAGCAGGCGTGCAGGGAGCGAGCAGTACTTC. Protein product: CASRRAGSEQYF.

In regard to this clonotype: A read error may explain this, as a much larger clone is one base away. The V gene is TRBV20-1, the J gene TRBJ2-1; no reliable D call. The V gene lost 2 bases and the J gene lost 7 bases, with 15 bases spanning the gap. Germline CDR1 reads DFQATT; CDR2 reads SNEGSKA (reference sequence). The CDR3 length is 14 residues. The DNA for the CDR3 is TGCAGTGCTAGAAGCCGGCACTACGTAAATGAGCAGTTCTTC. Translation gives CSARSRHYVNEQFF.

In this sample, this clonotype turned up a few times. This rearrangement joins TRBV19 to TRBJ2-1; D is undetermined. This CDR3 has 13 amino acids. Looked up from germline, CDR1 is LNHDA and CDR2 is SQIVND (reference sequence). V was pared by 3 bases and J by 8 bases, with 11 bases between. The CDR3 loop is CASSMFGFDEQFF. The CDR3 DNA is TGTGCCAGTAGTATGTTCGGTTTCGATGAGCAGTTCTTC.

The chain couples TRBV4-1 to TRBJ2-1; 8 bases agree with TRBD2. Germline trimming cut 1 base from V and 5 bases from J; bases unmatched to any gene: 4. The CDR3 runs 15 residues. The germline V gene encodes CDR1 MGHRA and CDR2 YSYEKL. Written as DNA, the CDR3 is TGCGCCAGCAGCCAAGTTGCGGGGGGCAACAATGAGCAGTTCTTC. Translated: CASSQVAGGNNEQFF.

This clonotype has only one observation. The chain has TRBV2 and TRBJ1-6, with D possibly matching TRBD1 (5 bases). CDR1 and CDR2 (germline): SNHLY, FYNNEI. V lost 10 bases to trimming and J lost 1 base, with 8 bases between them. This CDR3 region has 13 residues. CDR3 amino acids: CANQGSYNSPLHF. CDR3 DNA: TGTGCCAACCAGGGTTCCTATAATTCACCCCTCCACTTT. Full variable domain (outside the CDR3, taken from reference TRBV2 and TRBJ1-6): EPEVTQTPSHQVTQMGQEVILRCVPISNHLYFYWYRQILGQKVEFLVSFYNNEISEKSEIFDDQFSVERPDGSNFTLKIRSTKLEDSAMYFCANQGSYNSPLHFGNGTRLTVT.

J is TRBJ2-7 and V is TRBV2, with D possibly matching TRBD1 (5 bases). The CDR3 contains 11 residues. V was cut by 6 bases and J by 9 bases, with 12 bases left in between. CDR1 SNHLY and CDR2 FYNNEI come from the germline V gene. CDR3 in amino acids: CASRVGQGQYF. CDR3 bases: TGTGCCAGCAGGGTCGGGCAGGGGCAGTACTTC.

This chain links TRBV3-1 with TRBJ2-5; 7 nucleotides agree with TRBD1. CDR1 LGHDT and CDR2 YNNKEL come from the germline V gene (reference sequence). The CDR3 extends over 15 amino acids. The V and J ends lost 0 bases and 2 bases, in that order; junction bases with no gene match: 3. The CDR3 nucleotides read TGTGCCAGCAGCCAAGATAGGGACAGACAAGAGACCCAGTACTTC. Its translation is CASSQDRDRQETQYF.

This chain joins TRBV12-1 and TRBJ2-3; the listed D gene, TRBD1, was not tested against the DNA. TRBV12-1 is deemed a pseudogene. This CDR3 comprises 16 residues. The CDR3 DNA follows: TGTGCCAATAAAACGGGACGAGACAGGGGCACAGATACGCAGTATTTT. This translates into CANKTGRDRGTDTQYF.

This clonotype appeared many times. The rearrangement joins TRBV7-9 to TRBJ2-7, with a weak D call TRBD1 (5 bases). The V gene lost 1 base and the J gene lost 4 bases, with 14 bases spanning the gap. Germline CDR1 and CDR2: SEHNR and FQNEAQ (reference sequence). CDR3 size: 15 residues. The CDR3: CASSLDGPDSYEQYF. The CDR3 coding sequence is TGTGCCAGCAGCTTAGATGGACCTGACAGTTACGAGCAGTACTTC.

CDR3 in DNA: TGTGCCAGCAGCTCCGATAGGCCGGGGGAAAAACTGTTTTTT. Translation gives CASSSDRPGEKLFF. V gene TRBV3-1 combines with J gene TRBJ1-4; no clear D gene. V was pared by 5 bases and J by 8 bases, with 15 bases between. The CDR3 covers 14 residues. Germline-derived CDR1 and CDR2 are LGHDT and YNNKEL (reference sequence).

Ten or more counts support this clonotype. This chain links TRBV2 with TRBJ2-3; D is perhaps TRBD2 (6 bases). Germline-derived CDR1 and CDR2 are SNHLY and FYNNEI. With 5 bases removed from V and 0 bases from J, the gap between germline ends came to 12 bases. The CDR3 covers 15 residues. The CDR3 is CASSRGTSSTDTQYF. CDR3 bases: TGTGCCAGCAGTCGCGGGACTTCTAGCACAGATACGCAGTATTTT. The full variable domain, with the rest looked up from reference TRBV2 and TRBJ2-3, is EPEVTQTPSHQVTQMGQEVILRCVPISNHLYFYWYRQILGQKVEFLVSFYNNEISEKSEIFDDQFSVERPDGSNFTLKIRSTKLEDSAMYFCASSRGTSSTDTQYFGPGTRLTVL.

Here the CDR3 DNA reads TGCAGCGTTGTCATAGATCCGAACACCGGGGAGCTGTTTTTT. Its translation is CSVVIDPNTGELFF. The V call is TRBV29-1, the J call TRBJ2-2; D is unresolved. This CDR3 has 14 amino acids. The germline V gene has CDR1 SQVTM and CDR2 ANQGSEA. Trimming stripped 4 bases from V and 0 bases from J, with 9 bases between.

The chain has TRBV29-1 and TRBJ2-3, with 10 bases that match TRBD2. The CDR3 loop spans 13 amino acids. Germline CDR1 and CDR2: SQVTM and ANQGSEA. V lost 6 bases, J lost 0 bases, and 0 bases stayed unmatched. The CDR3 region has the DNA TGCAGCGTGACTAGCGGGAGCACAGATACGCAGTATTTT. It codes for CSVTSGSTDTQYF.

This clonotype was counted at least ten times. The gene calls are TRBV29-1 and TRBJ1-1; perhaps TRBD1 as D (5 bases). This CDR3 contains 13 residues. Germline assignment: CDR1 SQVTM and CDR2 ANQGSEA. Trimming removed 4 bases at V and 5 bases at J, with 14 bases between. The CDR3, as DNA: TGCAGCGTTGTTTTGGGGGGTTGGACTGAAGCTTTCTTT. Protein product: CSVVLGGWTEAFF.

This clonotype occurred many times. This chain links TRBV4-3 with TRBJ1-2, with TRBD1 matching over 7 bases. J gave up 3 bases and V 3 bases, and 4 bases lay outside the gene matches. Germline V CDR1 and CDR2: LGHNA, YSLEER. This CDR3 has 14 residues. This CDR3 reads CASSHSQGDYGYTF. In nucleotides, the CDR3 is TGCGCCAGCAGCCACTCGCAGGGGGACTATGGCTACACCTTC.

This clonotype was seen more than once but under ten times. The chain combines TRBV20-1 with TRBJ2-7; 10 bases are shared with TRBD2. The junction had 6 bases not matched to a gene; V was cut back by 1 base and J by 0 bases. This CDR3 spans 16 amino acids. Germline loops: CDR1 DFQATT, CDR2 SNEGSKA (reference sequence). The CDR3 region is CSARVLAGALSYEQYF. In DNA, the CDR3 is TGCAGTGCTAGAGTGCTAGCGGGAGCGCTCTCCTACGAGCAGTACTTC.

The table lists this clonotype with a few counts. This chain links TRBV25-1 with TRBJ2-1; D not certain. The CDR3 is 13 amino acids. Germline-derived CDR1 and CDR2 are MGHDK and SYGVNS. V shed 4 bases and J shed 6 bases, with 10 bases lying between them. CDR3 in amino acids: CASSGLDGNEQFF. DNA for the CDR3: TGTGCCAGCAGTGGGTTGGACGGCAATGAGCAGTTCTTC.

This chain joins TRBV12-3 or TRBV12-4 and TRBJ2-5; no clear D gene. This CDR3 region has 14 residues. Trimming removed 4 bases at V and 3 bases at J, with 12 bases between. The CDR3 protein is CASSSPSGEETQYF. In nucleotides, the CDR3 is TGTGCCAGCAGTTCGCCCTCGGGCGAAGAGACCCAGTACTTC.